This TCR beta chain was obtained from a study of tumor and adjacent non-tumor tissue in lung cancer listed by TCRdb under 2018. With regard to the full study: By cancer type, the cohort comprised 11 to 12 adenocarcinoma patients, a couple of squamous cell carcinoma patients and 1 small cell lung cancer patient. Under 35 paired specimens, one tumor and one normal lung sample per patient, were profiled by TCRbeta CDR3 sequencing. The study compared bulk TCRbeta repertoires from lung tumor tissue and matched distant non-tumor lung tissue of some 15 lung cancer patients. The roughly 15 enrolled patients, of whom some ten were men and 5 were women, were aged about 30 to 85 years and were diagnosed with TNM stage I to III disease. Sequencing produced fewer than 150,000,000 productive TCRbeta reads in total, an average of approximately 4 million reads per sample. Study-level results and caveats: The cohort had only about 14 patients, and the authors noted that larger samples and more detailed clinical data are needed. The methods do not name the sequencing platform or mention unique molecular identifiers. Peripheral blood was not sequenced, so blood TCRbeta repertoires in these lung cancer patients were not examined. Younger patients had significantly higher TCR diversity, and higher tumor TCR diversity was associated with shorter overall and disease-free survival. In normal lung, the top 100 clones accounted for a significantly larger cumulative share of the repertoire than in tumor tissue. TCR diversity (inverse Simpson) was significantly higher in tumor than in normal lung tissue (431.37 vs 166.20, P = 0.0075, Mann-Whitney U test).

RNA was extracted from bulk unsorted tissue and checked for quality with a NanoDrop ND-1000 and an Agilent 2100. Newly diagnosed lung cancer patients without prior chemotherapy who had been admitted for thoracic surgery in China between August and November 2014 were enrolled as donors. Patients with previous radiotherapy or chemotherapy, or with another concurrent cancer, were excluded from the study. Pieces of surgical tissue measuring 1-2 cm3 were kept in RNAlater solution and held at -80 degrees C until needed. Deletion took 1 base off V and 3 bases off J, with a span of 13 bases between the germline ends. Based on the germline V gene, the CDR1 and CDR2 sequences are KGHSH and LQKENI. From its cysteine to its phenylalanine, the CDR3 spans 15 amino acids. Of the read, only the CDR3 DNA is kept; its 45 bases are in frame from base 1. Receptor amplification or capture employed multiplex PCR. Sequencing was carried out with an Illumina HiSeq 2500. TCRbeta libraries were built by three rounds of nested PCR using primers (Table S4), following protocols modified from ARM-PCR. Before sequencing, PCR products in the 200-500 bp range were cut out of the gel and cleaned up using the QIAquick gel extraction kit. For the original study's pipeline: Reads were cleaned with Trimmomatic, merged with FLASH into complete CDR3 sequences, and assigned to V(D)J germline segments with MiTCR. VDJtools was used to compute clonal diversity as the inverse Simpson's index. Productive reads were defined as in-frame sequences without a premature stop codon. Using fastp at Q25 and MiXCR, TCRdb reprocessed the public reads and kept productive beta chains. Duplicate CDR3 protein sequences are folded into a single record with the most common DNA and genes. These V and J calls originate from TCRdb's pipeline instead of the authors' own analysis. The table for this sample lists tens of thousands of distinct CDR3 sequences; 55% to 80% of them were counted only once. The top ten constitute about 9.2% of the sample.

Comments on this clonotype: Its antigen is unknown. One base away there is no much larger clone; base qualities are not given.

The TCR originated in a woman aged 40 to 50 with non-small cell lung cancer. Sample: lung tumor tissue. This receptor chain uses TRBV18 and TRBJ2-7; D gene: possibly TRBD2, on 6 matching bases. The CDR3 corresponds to CASSPRRELLYEQYF. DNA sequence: TGTGCCAGCTCACCACGGAGGGAGCTCCTCTACGAGCAGTACTTC.